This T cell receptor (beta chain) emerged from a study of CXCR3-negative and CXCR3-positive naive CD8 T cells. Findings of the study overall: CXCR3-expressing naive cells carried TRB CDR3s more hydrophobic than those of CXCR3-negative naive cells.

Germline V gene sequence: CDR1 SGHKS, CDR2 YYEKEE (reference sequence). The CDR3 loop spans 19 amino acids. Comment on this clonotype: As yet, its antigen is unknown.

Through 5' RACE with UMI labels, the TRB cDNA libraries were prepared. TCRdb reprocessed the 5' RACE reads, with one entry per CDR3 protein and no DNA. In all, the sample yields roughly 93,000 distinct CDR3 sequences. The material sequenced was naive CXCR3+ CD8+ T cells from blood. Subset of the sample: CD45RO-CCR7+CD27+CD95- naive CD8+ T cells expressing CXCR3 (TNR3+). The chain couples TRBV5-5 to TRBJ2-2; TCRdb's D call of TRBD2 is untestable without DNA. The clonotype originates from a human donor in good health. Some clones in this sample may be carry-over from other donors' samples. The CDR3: CASSPYQRLAATNTGELFF.